This T cell receptor beta chain was identified in a study of T cell responses to AZD1222 COVID-19 vaccine. TCRdb keeps only in-frame clones here, not all; method: immunoSEQ multiplex PCR. Here the sample spans more than 110,000 clones, less than 95% being singletons. Germline V gives CDR1 MNHEY, CDR2 SVGAGI. V lost 5 bases, J lost 1 base, and 9 bases lay in between. The CDR3 covers 14 residues. The source is an adult in good health. Sequencing used peripheral blood, obtained on day 0 of AZD1222 vaccination. The J gene is TRBJ2-4, the V gene TRBV6-5; D is perhaps TRBD1 (6 bases). The CDR3, as DNA: TGTGCCAGCAGTCAGGGGAATGCCAAAAACATTCAGTACTTC. Its protein product is CASSQGNAKNIQYF.